This is a list of T cell receptor beta chains from one sample in a study of cytomegalovirus exposure and HLA in healthy donors. Method: immunoSEQ multiplex PCR; TCRdb's copy keeps in-frame clones and lacks some. The data show roughly 100,000 clones, with around 80% seen just once and over 4.5% held by the top ten. Material: PBMCs. The source of these receptors is a young woman in good health and CMV-seropositive. The CDR3 runs from the conserved cysteine through the conserved F or W. A D gene is named only where the DNA matches it firmly. Not all rows give a size; the values are once, few, many and, for expanded clones, a class.

j_call clone_size v_call d_call cdr3_nt cdr3_aa
TRBJ2-3 few TRBV4-2 TRBD2 TGTGCCAGCAGCCTTCAGGCGGGAGTGCAATATTTT CASSLQAGVQYF
TRBJ2-2 NA TRBV13 TRBD2 TGTGCCAGCAGCTTATGGCGGGCGGGAGGAAACACCGGGGAGCTGTTTTTT CASSLWRAGGNTGELFF
TRBJ2-7 NA TRBV2 NA TGTGCCAGCAGTGACCGCGAGCAGTACTTC CASSDREQYF
TRBJ1-3 NA TRBV28 NA TGTGCCAGCATCCCACTCGTCGGAAACACCATATATTTT CASIPLVGNTIYF
TRBJ2-1 NA TRBV5-1 NA TGCGCCAGCAGCTTGGCGGAGGTCTCCTACAATGAGCAGTTCTTC CASSLAEVSYNEQFF
TRBJ2-7 NA TRBV2 NA TGTGCCAGCAGAGCCGCGGACAGCTCCTACGAGCAGTACTTC CASRAADSSYEQYF
TRBJ2-7 NA TRBV4-1 TRBD2 TGCGCCAGCAGGGCTTACGGGACTAGCGGTTACGAGCAGTACTTC CASRAYGTSGYEQYF
TRBJ2-3 NA TRBV7-8 NA TGTGCCAGCAGCCCCGCCCGGGTAGCAGATACGCAGTATTTT CASSPARVADTQYF
TRBJ2-5 NA TRBV5-1 TRBD2 TGCGCCAGCAGCTTGTCGGGGGGAGAGGAGACCCAGTACTTC CASSLSGGEETQYF
TRBJ2-3 NA TRBV25-1 TRBD2 TGTGCCAGCAGTGAAACTAGCGGGAGAGCAGATACGCAGTATTTT CASSETSGRADTQYF
TRBJ1-1 NA TRBV6-5 TRBD1 TGTGCCAGCAGTCCGACAGGGGGACTTAACACTGAAGCTTTCTTT CASSPTGGLNTEAFF
TRBJ2-5 NA TRBV7-3 NA TGTGCCAGCAGCTTAAGCAGGGAAGAGACCCAGTACTTC CASSLSREETQYF
TRBJ2-5 NA TRBV30 TRBD2 TGTGCCTGGAGTGGGGGGGAGGGCCCCGAGACCCAGTACTTC CAWSGGEGPETQYF
TRBJ2-7 NA TRBV6-1 TRBD2 TGTGCCAGCAGTCGGGGACTAGCGGGATTCGAGCAGTACTTC CASSRGLAGFEQYF
TRBJ2-5 NA TRBV5-4 TRBD2 TGTGCCAGCAGCTTTACTAGCGGGATAGAGACCCAGTACTTC CASSFTSGIETQYF
TRBJ2-7 few TRBV18 NA TGTGCCAGCTCACCACAGGGGAAAAGCTCCTACGAGCAGTACTTC CASSPQGKSSYEQYF
TRBJ1-5 few TRBV5-1 TRBD1 TGCGCCAGCAGCTTGACGACAGGGAATCAGCCCCAGCATTTT CASSLTTGNQPQHF
TRBJ2-5 NA TRBV4-1 TRBD2 TGCGCCAGCAGCCAAGATTTAGGCGGGAGACCGCGGAAGTACTTC CASSQDLGGRPRKYF
TRBJ2-5 NA TRBV19 TRBD1 TGTGCCAGTAGTATTGGGACAGGGAGAGAGACCCAGTACTTC CASSIGTGRETQYF
TRBJ1-5 NA TRBV27 NA TGTGCCAGCAGCGAGGGGGACGGCCTCCATCAGCCCCAGCATTTT CASSEGDGLHQPQHF
TRBJ1-1 NA TRBV28 NA TGTGCCAGCGCATGGGGGCCGGGGCCAGCTTTCTTT CASAWGPGPAFF
TRBJ2-1 NA TRBV30 TRBD2 TGTGCCTGGAGTGTGGCGGGAGGTACCTACAATGAGCAGTTCTTC CAWSVAGGTYNEQFF
TRBJ1-1 NA TRBV5-6 NA TGTGCCAGCAGCCTGGGGGGCGGATTTCCTGAAGCTTTCTTT CASSLGGGFPEAFF
TRBJ2-1 NA TRBV2 TRBD1 TGTGCCAGCGGGGGGGACAGGGACTCCTACAATGAGCAGTTCTTC CASGGDRDSYNEQFF
TRBJ2-7 NA TRBV5-5 TRBD1 TGTGCCAGCAGCGGGGATGGGACAGCTATCTCCTACGAGCAGTACTTC CASSGDGTAISYEQYF
TRBJ2-3 NA TRBV5-1 TRBD1 TGCGCCAGCAGCTTGGCCGGAAACAGGGGGCGCGCAGATACGCAGTATTTT CASSLAGNRGRADTQYF
TRBJ1-1 NA TRBV21-1 NA TGTGCCAGCAGCAAAGTGGGGTCTTCGGGGGGGAACACTGAAGCTTTCTTT CASSKVGSSGGNTEAFF
TRBJ2-3 NA TRBV6-5 TRBD2 TGTGCCAGCAGTTCGGCAACTAGCGGGACGGATACGCAGTATTTT CASSSATSGTDTQYF
TRBJ2-1 NA TRBV30 NA TGTGCCTCTCGACACTACAATGAGCAGTTCTTC CASRHYNEQFF
TRBJ2-4 NA TRBV12-5 TRBD2 TGTGCTAGTGGTTTGGTCTTCCCGTGGGGGGGGGACATTCAGTACTTC CASGLVFPWGGDIQYF
TRBJ2-2 NA TRBV5-1 TRBD2 TGCGCCAGCAGCGGAGCGGGAGAAGGAACCGGGGAGCTGTTTTTT CASSGAGEGTGELFF
TRBJ1-1 NA TRBV5-1 NA TGCGCCAGCAGCTTCGCTCCTGAGGGTGAAGCTTTCTTT CASSFAPEGEAFF
TRBJ2-3 NA TRBV9 NA TGTGCCAGCAGCTCCCTAGGAAATGCAGAGACAGATACGCAGTATTTT CASSSLGNAETDTQYF
TRBJ2-1 NA TRBV2 NA TGTGCCAGCAGTGCCTCCGGTCTGGGGAGCAATGAGCAGTTCTTC CASSASGLGSNEQFF
TRBJ1-5 NA TRBV30 NA TGTGCCTGGAGGGGCGCGGGGGCAAATCAGCCCCAGCATTTT CAWRGAGANQPQHF
TRBJ2-1 NA TRBV6-1 NA TGTGCCAGCAGTGCTTTACAGGGTCATGAGCAGTTCTTC CASSALQGHEQFF
TRBJ2-7 once TRBV5-6 NA TGTGCCAGCAGCGCTCGCGCCCTGCTGCGGGAGCAGTACTTC CASSARALLREQYF
TRBJ1-5 NA TRBV9 NA TGTGCCAGCAGCGTAGAAGGCCTCCGGGATCAGCCCCAGCATTTT CASSVEGLRDQPQHF
TRBJ1-5 NA TRBV6-5 NA TGTGCCAGCAGTTTTTCAGGGCCGGACCAGCCCCAGCATTTT CASSFSGPDQPQHF
TRBJ1-5 NA TRBV7-9 NA TGTGCCAGCAGCCGGGACAACAATCAGCCCCAGCATTTT CASSRDNNQPQHF
TRBJ2-1 NA TRBV2 TRBD1 TGTGCCAGCAGTGTGGGACAGGGTTCAGGAGATGAGCAGTTCTTC CASSVGQGSGDEQFF